This T cell receptor beta chain is from a study of T cell responses to AZD1222 COVID-19 vaccine (dated by TCRdb to the early 2020s). As for the study more broadly: TCR sequencing was performed for roughly 240 trial participants, of whom around 200 were given two doses of AZD1222 and roughly 25 were given two doses of MenACWY control vaccine. Enrollment into the trials was organized by age into subgroups of 18-55, 56-69 and 70-plus years, and those subgroups contained roughly 140, 27 and 60 TCR-sequenced participants, respectively. Broad study findings and their caveats: Epitopes outside the regions mutated in the B.1.351 and B.1.1.7 variants were reportedly recognized by nearly half of the unique spike-specific TCRs. In the small 56-69-year group, the increase in depth fell short of significance, most likely because of low power. After two AZD1222 doses, both the breadth and the depth of spike-specific TCRs were significantly higher than at day 0 and than in MenACWY recipients. CD4 TCRs associated with the vaccine covered the entire spike protein, and the dominant responses were in regions 160-218 and 743-854. Conclusions about previously exposed vaccinees are limited because only six or seven AZD1222 recipients were SARS-CoV-2 seropositive at baseline. Most participants were white British and females outnumbered males, and the authors suggested that clonal diversity may have been underestimated. No day 14 peak-response samples were available, so repertoires were characterized only after the peak T cell response.

The CDR3 regions of human TCRbeta chains were analyzed by immunosequencing. The authors' pipeline ran thus. TCRs in the repertoires were matched against a reference library of SARS-CoV-2-specific TCRs that had been generated with the MIRA antigen-specificity platform. Breadth meant the fraction of unique TCRs that were SARS-CoV-2-associated, whereas depth meant the fraction of total T cells that were SARS-CoV-2-associated. Using the MIRA data, each spike-specific TCR was mapped to the spike region that the TCR reacts to and placed in a CD4 or CD8 class. Log10-transformed breadth and depth values were compared by one-way ANOVA with Sidak's multiple comparisons tests. TCRdb holds this immuneACCESS table with in-frame rearrangements only. Some clones are missing; in checked studies, unresolved V genes explain under half, and the rest has no known cause. V, J and clone size derive from that table, while D and trimming were established from the DNA sequence. Counted in this sample were roughly 150,000 clones; approximately 88% of them appeared once. Together, the top ten hold more than 3% of the sample.

Concerning this clone: This clone's antigen is unknown. No qualities accompany the bases; no much larger clone lies one base away.

Per the publication, the time point label means: baseline before first vaccination. This specimen's treatment or condition label, per the study, means: meningococcal conjugate vaccine given as trial control. Vaccinee samples came from UK trials COV001 and COV002, including a single-blind randomized controlled phase 2/3 trial of AZD1222 (ChAdOx1 nCoV-19) in healthy adults. For TCRbeta chain sequencing, PBMC samples from trial participants were taken at day 0 and at day 28 after the second dose. This receptor was obtained from an adult in good health. The sequencing used peripheral blood, collected on day 0 of MenACWY control vaccination.

The CDR3 is CASSFGDGGVQPQHF. The sequenced DNA is TGTGCCAGCAGCTTCGGTGATGGAGGGGTCCAGCCCCAGCATTTT. The V gene is TRBV7-2 and the J gene is TRBJ1-5; the D region possibly corresponds to TRBD1 (5 bases align). Trimming takes 3 bases from V and 7 bases from J, and the germline ends sit 16 bases apart. According to the germline V gene, CDR1 reads SGHTA and CDR2 reads FQGNSA. From the cysteine through the phenylalanine, the CDR3 covers 15 amino acids. Only CDR3 DNA is held: 45 bases, read in frame from base 1.